Each of the 26 T cell receptor beta chains below was sequenced from the same sample in a study of control samples from healthy donors and cancer patients. The data were produced by immunoSEQ multiplex PCR, yet TCRdb's version contains in-frame clones alone and is incomplete. The sample has around 150,000 clones, 70% to 90% seen once; the top ten hold 12%. Input material: blood. These receptors all come from a man aged 25 to 40 in good health.

The rearrangement joins TRBV19 to TRBJ1-6; D perhaps matches TRBD1 (5 bases). The CDR3 length is 14 residues. Between the trimmed V and J ends, which lost 7 bases and 3 bases, there was a span of 10 bases. In germline, CDR1 is LNHDA, CDR2 SQIVND (reference sequence). In nucleotides, the CDR3 is TGTGCCAGTATGGGGGGTCTCTATAATTCACCCCTCCACTTT. Its translation: CASMGGLYNSPLHF.

The chain employs TRBV9 and TRBJ1-5; possibly TRBD1 for D (5 bases). V shed 0 bases and J shed 4 bases, with 11 bases lying between them. The CDR3 spans 15 residues. The germline V gene encodes CDR1 SGDLS and CDR2 YYNGEE. The CDR3 spells CASSVEGTRNQPQHF. CDR3 bases: TGTGCCAGCAGCGTAGAGGGGACTCGTAATCAGCCCCAGCATTTT.

Here the CDR3 DNA reads TGTGCCAGCAGCTTAGAAATGATTGGGCAGGTCGGCGGCTACACCTTC. This codes for CASSLEMIGQVGGYTF. This rearrangement joins TRBV7-9 to TRBJ1-2; D ambiguous. The CDR3 spans 16 residues. Trimming pared 1 base from V and 8 bases from J, leaving 20 bases between. The V gene's germline CDR1 is SEHNR and CDR2 FQNEAQ (reference sequence).

This sequence joins TRBV5-1 and TRBJ2-1; D perhaps matches TRBD2 (6 bases). Trimming stripped 1 base from V and 3 bases from J, with 11 bases between. The germline CDR1 and CDR2 sequences are SGHRS and YFSETQ. This CDR3 is built from 15 residues. The CDR3 nucleotides read TGCGCCAGCAGCTTGTCCGGGGGAGGCTACAATGAGCAGTTCTTC. Translating gives CASSLSGGGYNEQFF.

The CDR3 region is CASSLGGAYGYTF. The DNA of the CDR3 is TGTGCCAGCAGCTTAGGCGGGGCGTATGGCTACACCTTC. The chain recombines TRBV7-9 with TRBJ1-2, with D possibly TRBD1 on 5 matching bases. Germline assignment: CDR1 SEHNR and CDR2 FQNEAQ (reference sequence). This CDR3 comprises 13 residues. V was pared by 1 base and J by 5 bases, with 8 bases between.

In this sample, this clone turned up once. This rearrangement joins TRBV2 to TRBJ1-2; D gene uncertain. The CDR3 totals 16 residues. V lost 5 bases and J 3 bases, leaving 19 bases between the germline ends. CDR1 SNHLY and CDR2 FYNNEI come from the germline V gene. This CDR3 is CASSLTGLRRDYGYTF. CDR3 DNA: TGTGCCAGCAGTTTAACGGGCCTCAGGAGGGACTATGGCTACACCTTC.

V usage is TRBV27 and J usage is TRBJ1-4; 9 nucleotides align to TRBD1. This CDR3 has 16 amino acids. The ends lost 6 bases at V and 8 bases at J; junction bases unmatched: 13. The germline gives CDR1 MNHEY, CDR2 SMNVEV (reference sequence). The CDR3 sequence is CASSLVGGTGLEKLFF. The CDR3 DNA follows: TGTGCCAGCAGCCTTGTGGGCGGGACAGGGCTAGAAAAACTGTTTTTT.

The J gene is TRBJ1-4, the V gene TRBV6-1; no firm D call. The CDR3 loop spans 16 amino acids. V lost 4 bases to trimming and J lost 0 bases, with 12 bases between them. Germline values: CDR1 MNHNS, CDR2 SASEGT. The CDR3 bases are TGTGCCAGCAGTGGGCTCCCTGTTGCAACTAATGAAAAACTGTTTTTT. Amino acid sequence: CASSGLPVATNEKLFF.

The chain combines TRBV7-8 with TRBJ1-3, with D hard to call. The V end lost 3 bases, the J end lost 0 bases, and 9 bases lay between the germline ends. Germline CDR1 SGHVS, CDR2 FQNEAQ. The CDR3 is made up of 15 amino acids. CDR3 loop: CASSLNEASGNTIYF. The CDR3 nucleotides read TGTGCCAGCAGCTTGAACGAAGCCTCTGGAAACACCATATATTTT.

The V call is TRBV30, the J call TRBJ2-7; 9 nucleotides line up with TRBD1. The CDR3 is 14 residues long. Trimming cost V 3 bases and J 3 bases; bases outside gene matches: 6. Germline V gives CDR1 GTSNPN, CDR2 SVGIG (reference sequence). The CDR3 is CAWSWDRAFYEQYF. DNA for the CDR3: TGTGCCTGGAGCTGGGACAGGGCTTTCTACGAGCAGTACTTC.

The chain joins TRBV30 to TRBJ1-4; tentatively, D is TRBD1 (6 bases). The ends were cut back, 3 bases at V and 0 bases at J, with 11 bases in the middle. The CDR3 spans 15 residues. CDR1 and CDR2 from the germline V gene are GTSNPN and SVGIG (reference sequence). CDR3 sequence (DNA): TGTGCCTGGAGCCCAGGACAGACAACTAATGAAAAACTGTTTTTT. This encodes CAWSPGQTTNEKLFF.

The chain is built from TRBV2 and TRBJ2-1; 13 bases are a match to TRBD2. The germline gives CDR1 SNHLY, CDR2 FYNNEI. J lost 4 bases, V lost 8 bases, and 2 bases had no gene match. The CDR3 consists of 14 residues. This chain's CDR3 is CASGGLAGYNEQFF. CDR3 coding DNA: TGTGCCAGCGGGGGACTAGCGGGATACAATGAGCAGTTCTTC.

This chain links TRBV19 with TRBJ1-5, with no clear D. Trimming took 3 bases from V and 1 from J, leaving 13 bases between them. The CDR3 sequence is 16 residues long. Germline-derived CDR1 and CDR2 are LNHDA and SQIVND (reference sequence). CDR3 amino acids: CASSIPGFQSNQPQHF. The CDR3 bases are TGTGCCAGTAGTATCCCAGGATTCCAGAGCAATCAGCCCCAGCATTTT. The variable domain in full, with the rest retrieved from reference TRBV19 and TRBJ1-5, is DGGITQSPKYLFRKEGQNVTLSCEQNLNHDAMYWYRQDPGQGLRLIYYSQIVNDFQKGDIAEGYSVSREKKESFPLTVTSAQKNPTAFYLCASSIPGFQSNQPQHFGDGTRLSIL.

V usage is TRBV13 and J usage is TRBJ2-7, with 9 bases matching TRBD2. The germline V gene encodes CDR1 PRHDT and CDR2 FYEKMQ (reference sequence). The length of the CDR3 is 14 residues. With V trimmed by 5 bases and J by 2 bases, 4 bases remained unmatched. CDR3 nucleotide sequence: TGTGCCAGCAGCCATAGCGGGAGAGCCTACGAGCAGTACTTC. Translated, it gives CASSHSGRAYEQYF. Complete variable domain (other parts from reference TRBV13 and TRBJ2-7): AAGVIQSPRHLIKEKRETATLKCYPIPRHDTVYWYQQGPGQDPQFLISFYEKMQSDKGSIPDRFSAQQFSDYHSELNMSSLELGDSALYFCASSHSGRAYEQYFGPGTRLTVT.

The V gene is TRBV6-2 or TRBV6-3, the J gene TRBJ2-1, with TRBD2 identical over 10 bases. The CDR3 contains 15 residues. V shed 3 bases and J 7 bases; nucleotides not matched to a gene: 6. The germline V gene has CDR1 MNHEY and CDR2 SVGEGT. Here the CDR3 DNA reads TGTGCCAGCAGTTATCCGGCTAGCGGGAGTAATGAGCAGTTCTTC. It is translated as CASSYPASGSNEQFF.

This clone was found a few times. This chain uses TRBV3-1 (or the pseudogene TRBV3-2) with TRBJ2-7; D remains ambiguous. The V end was cut by 4 bases, the J end by 2 bases, with 9 bases between. Germline lookup yields CDR1 LGHDT and CDR2 YNNKEL (reference sequence). This CDR3 spans 13 amino acids. CDR3 region: CASSRLGTYEQYF. The CDR3, as DNA: TGTGCCAGCAGCCGCTTAGGGACCTACGAGCAGTACTTC.

A note on this clone: The same CDR3 can be traced to other DNA sequences in this sample. The chain uses TRBV19 and TRBJ2-2; 8 nucleotides align to TRBD1. The CDR3 is 14 amino acids. Losses at the gene ends were 4 bases for V and 4 bases for J; bases not matched to a gene: 2. Germline V gene sequence: CDR1 LNHDA, CDR2 SQIVND (reference sequence). CDR3 DNA: TGTGCCAGTAGTACAGGGGGCGGCACCGGGGAGCTGTTTTTT. Protein sequence: CASSTGGGTGELFF.

V is TRBV24-1 and J is TRBJ2-2; no clear D gene. With 7 bases removed from V and 6 bases from J, the gap between germline ends came to 8 bases. This CDR3 is built from 12 residues. CDR1 is KGHDR, CDR2 SFDVKD, per germline. CDR3 amino acids: CATSRWAGELFF. DNA of the CDR3: TGTGCCACCAGCAGATGGGCCGGGGAGCTGTTTTTT.

J is TRBJ2-7 and V is TRBV11-2; no definite D call. The CDR3 has 15 amino acids. Germline lookup yields CDR1 SGHAT and CDR2 FQNNGV. V dropped 1 base and J dropped 3 bases, with 13 bases sitting between them. CDR3 in amino acids: CASSLGGGRNYEQYF. CDR3 DNA sequence: TGTGCCAGCAGCTTAGGTGGCGGAAGAAACTACGAGCAGTACTTC. The variable domain in full, with the rest retrieved from reference TRBV11-2 and TRBJ2-7, is EAGVAQSPRYKIIEKRQSVAFWCNPISGHATLYWYQQILGQGPKLLIQFQNNGVVDDSQLPKDRFSAERLKGVDSTLKIQPAKLEDSAVYLCASSLGGGRNYEQYFGPGTRLTVT.

The chain is built from TRBV21-1 and TRBJ2-2; TRBD2 reflects the table's D call only, with no check against the DNA. TRBV21-1 is annotated as a pseudogene. This CDR3 has 18 residues. The CDR3 here is CASSPGSMSGEDTGELFF. In DNA, the CDR3 is TGTGCCAGCAGCCCTGGGTCGATGTCGGGGGAGGACACCGGGGAGCTGTTTTTT.

The chain employs TRBV2 and TRBJ1-5; D unresolved. CDR3 length: 15 amino acids. V lost 4 bases to trimming and J lost 0 bases, with 10 bases between them. Germline assignment: CDR1 SNHLY and CDR2 FYNNEI. In DNA form, the CDR3 reads TGTGCCAGCAGTGTTCGACCACCTAGCAATCAGCCCCAGCATTTT. It is translated as CASSVRPPSNQPQHF.

This clone was observed a few times. The V call is TRBV28, the J call TRBJ1-4; no definite D call. This CDR3 is built from 15 residues. CDR1 is MDHEN and CDR2 is SYDVKM in the germline V gene. V was trimmed by 3 bases and J by 0 bases, leaving 8 bases between them. The CDR3 is CASSFEGATNEKLFF. The CDR3 nucleotides are TGTGCCAGCAGTTTTGAGGGAGCAACTAATGAAAAACTGTTTTTT.

The chain carries TRBV28 and TRBJ1-3; a possible D gene is TRBD1 (6 bases). The CDR3 has 15 residues. Germline V CDR1 and CDR2: MDHEN, SYDVKM. Trimming shortened V by 5 bases and J by 4 bases, and 15 bases separated the two germline ends. In DNA, the CDR3 is TGTGCCAGCAGTACGGGGGGGGCACAAGGAAACACCATATATTTT. It translates to CASSTGGAQGNTIYF.

The chain recombines TRBV5-1 with TRBJ1-2, with D maybe TRBD1 (5 bases). Germline V gene data show CDR1 as SGHRS and CDR2 as YFSETQ. CDR3 length equals 13 residues. The V end lost 3 bases, the J end lost 7 bases, and 13 bases lay between the germline ends. CDR3 loop: CASSSGTGFGYTF. CDR3 nucleotides: TGCGCCAGCAGCTCGGGGACGGGGTTTGGCTACACCTTC.

This chain uses TRBV27 with TRBJ2-7, with a possible D match to TRBD1 (5 bases). Germline CDR1 and CDR2: MNHEY and SMNVEV (reference sequence). V dropped 6 bases and J dropped 1 base, with 16 bases sitting between them. This CDR3 region has 15 residues. The CDR3 nucleotides read TGTGCCAGCAGCCACCGGCAGGGAATATCCTACGAGCAGTACTTC. Translating it yields CASSHRQGISYEQYF.

The V call is TRBV6-5, the J call TRBJ2-3, with D unclear. V lost 7 bases, J lost 0 bases, and 5 bases lay in between. CDR1 is MNHEY, CDR2 SVGAGI, per germline. This CDR3 comprises 12 residues. The CDR3 region is CASKESTDTQYF. The CDR3 DNA reads as TGTGCCAGCAAAGAGAGCACAGATACGCAGTATTTT.